This TCR beta chain was captured by sequencing in a study of CD8+CD57+ T cells in acquired aplastic anemia. This clonotype was seen many times. J was trimmed by 6 bases and V by 11 bases; bases with no gene match: 6. The V gene's germline CDR1 is MGHDK and CDR2 SYGVNS. This CDR3 contains 12 residues. Patients included in sequencing had previously demonstrated CD8+CD57+ cell expansion by flow cytometry. Genomic DNA provided the template from which TCR beta VDJ and CDR3 profiles were obtained. Each CDR3 protein is one row after TCRdb ran MiXCR on the reads. The sample has some 160,000 distinct CDR3 sequences; 45% to 50% are singletons.

Sequencing used sorted CD4+, CD8+, or CD8+CD57+ T cells (not recorded which) from PBMCs. This rearrangement joins TRBV25-1 to TRBJ2-2; 7 bases map to TRBD1. This TCR came from a human donor with aplastic anemia. The CDR3 here is CAATGAPGELFF. The CDR3 DNA follows: TGTGCCGCTACAGGGGCCCCCGGGGAGCTGTTTTTT.